This T cell receptor (beta chain) was profiled in a study of technical replicates of blood from four donors. The CDR3 runs 16 residues. J gave up 5 bases and V 3 bases, and 12 bases lay outside the gene matches. Germline loops: CDR1 MDHEN, CDR2 SYDVKM. Only in-frame clones appear in the TCRdb table, and some are missing; sequencing was by immunoSEQ multiplex PCR. The sample gives around 50,000 clones, more than 95% of which show up once; about 0.39% is in the top ten. The sample taken for sequencing was T cells isolated from PBMCs. The receptor was isolated from a human donor in good health. This chain links TRBV28 with TRBJ2-7; 8 nucleotides align to TRBD2. The CDR3 region is CASSLEKREKDDEQYF. In DNA form, the CDR3 reads TGTGCCAGCAGTTTGGAGAAGCGGGAGAAGGATGACGAGCAGTACTTC.